A single sample gave rise to the 12 T cell receptor beta chains below, sequenced in a study of CD4 T cells in relation to SARS-CoV-2 and coronaviruses. Antigens for these TCRs are unknown. Here immunoSEQ multiplex PCR was the method, and the copy in TCRdb shows in-frame clones only, minus some. The table lists 20,000 or so clones, more than 70% of them singletons. Unexposed donor CD4+ T cells date from about 2010-2018, before the COVID-19 pandemic. After more than eight days of culture, CD4+ T cells were isolated. Sequencing input: CD4+ T cells from PBMCs, cultured in vitro. The receptors originated from a human donor in good health.

This clone has a handful of counts. This sequence joins TRBV2 and TRBJ2-4, with a tentative D call TRBD2 (6 bases). CDR3 size: 13 residues. The V gene lost 7 bases and the J gene lost 8 bases, with 15 bases spanning the gap. Germline CDR1 reads SNHLY; CDR2 reads FYNNEI. The CDR3 DNA is TGTGCCAGCACCAGACTAGGGGTGGACATTCAGTACTTC. Its translation is CASTRLGVDIQYF.

This clone was detected only once. This rearrangement joins TRBV19 to TRBJ2-3, with D possibly TRBD2 on 6 matching bases. V lost 8 bases, J lost 1 base, and 10 bases lay in between. The CDR3 sequence is 13 residues long. Germline V gene lookup returns CDR1 LNHDA and CDR2 SQIVND (reference sequence). CDR3: CASRIAGTDTQYF. DNA for the CDR3: TGTGCCAGTCGAATAGCGGGCACAGATACGCAGTATTTT. The full variable domain, with the rest looked up from reference TRBV19 and TRBJ2-3, is DGGITQSPKYLFRKEGQNVTLSCEQNLNHDAMYWYRQDPGQGLRLIYYSQIVNDFQKGDIAEGYSVSREKKESFPLTVTSAQKNPTAFYLCASRIAGTDTQYFGPGTRLTVL.

This clone was detected once. The V gene is TRBV24-1, the J gene TRBJ1-2, with D possibly being TRBD1 (5 bases). The length of the CDR3 is 15 residues. The V and J ends lost 3 bases and 1 base respectively, with 11 bases between them. Germline CDR1 and CDR2: KGHDR and SFDVKD. As DNA, the CDR3 is TGTGCCACCAGTGATACCGGGGCCTATAACTATGGCTACACCTTC. Translating gives CATSDTGAYNYGYTF.

This clone appeared a few times. The rearrangement joins TRBV5-1 to TRBJ1-1; no clear D. The CDR3 consists of 14 residues. Germline V gene lookup returns CDR1 SGHRS and CDR2 YFSETQ. V shed 4 bases and J shed 3 bases, with 13 bases lying between them. CDR3 nucleotide sequence: TGCGCCAGCAGCACGGGTACCCGGGACACTGAAGCTTTCTTT. It yields the protein CASSTGTRDTEAFF.

V gene TRBV10-2 combines with J gene TRBJ2-7; the match to TRBD2 covers 7 bases. The CDR3 loop spans 14 amino acids. V lost 3 bases, J lost 1 base, and 3 bases stayed unmatched. The germline CDR1 and CDR2 sequences are WSHSY and SAAADI. The CDR3 nucleotides are TGCGCCAGCAGTGACGGACTAGGGTCCTACGAGCAGTACTTC. Its protein is CASSDGLGSYEQYF.

The chain is built from TRBV10-1 and TRBJ2-7; 7 positions match TRBD1. The CDR3 loop spans 14 amino acids. Losses at the gene ends were 2 bases for V and 6 bases for J; bases not matched to a gene: 7. Germline V gives CDR1 WNHNN, CDR2 SYGVQD (reference sequence). CDR3 DNA sequence: TGCGCCAGCAGTGAGCGCCTGTCAGGGGGCGAGCAGTACTTC. Encoded protein: CASSERLSGGEQYF.

This clone has a handful of counts. This sequence joins TRBV24-1 and TRBJ2-6; D might be TRBD2 (5 bases). V lost 4 bases and J 3 bases, leaving 9 bases between the germline ends. This CDR3 comprises 15 residues. Germline CDR1 and CDR2: KGHDR and SFDVKD. The CDR3 DNA reads TGTGCCACCAGTGACCCCGGGATTGGGGCCAACGTCCTGACTTTC. Translated, it gives CATSDPGIGANVLTF.

This clone was recorded a few times. The rearrangement joins TRBV5-1 to TRBJ1-1, with TRBD1 matching 7 bases. Looked up from germline, CDR1 is SGHRS and CDR2 is YFSETQ. With V trimmed by 4 bases and J by 0 bases, 9 bases remained unmatched. The CDR3 is 16 amino acids. The CDR3 DNA reads as TGCGCCAGCAGCCCTAACTCCGGGACAGTGAACACTGAAGCTTTCTTT. Protein sequence: CASSPNSGTVNTEAFF.

This rearrangement joins TRBV27 to TRBJ1-4; tentatively, D is TRBD1 (5 bases). This CDR3 is built from 15 residues. Deletions cut 4 bases from V and 2 bases from J, with 11 bases between. CDR1 MNHEY and CDR2 SMNVEV come from the germline V gene (reference sequence). This CDR3 reads CASSSRGGTNEKLFF. In DNA, the CDR3 is TGTGCCAGCAGTTCTCGGGGGGGGACTAATGAAAAACTGTTTTTT.

The chain is built from TRBV5-4 and TRBJ1-5; no definite D call. V gave up 4 bases and J gave up 0 bases, with 20 bases separating them. The CDR3 covers 18 residues. Germline V lookup: CDR1 SGHNT, CDR2 YYREEE (reference sequence). The CDR3 region is CASSVLGSRGNSNQPQHF. The CDR3 DNA reads as TGTGCCAGCAGCGTCCTTGGTTCTAGAGGGAATAGCAATCAGCCCCAGCATTTT.

V and J are TRBV10-2 and TRBJ1-5; 7 bases agree with TRBD1. V trimming: 8 bases; J trimming: 1 base; junction bases outside the gene matches: 2. CDR1 is WSHSY and CDR2 is SAAADI in the germline V gene. The CDR3 spans 13 residues. This chain's CDR3 is CASAGGSNQPQHF. The DNA of the CDR3 is TGCGCCAGCGCAGGGGGGAGCAATCAGCCCCAGCATTTT.

The CDR3 loop is CASSARTGNYGYTF. The CDR3 DNA is TGTGCCAGCAGTGCGCGGACAGGGAACTATGGCTACACCTTC. The chain joins TRBV6-2 or TRBV6-3 to TRBJ1-2; 8 bases agree with TRBD1. CDR1 and CDR2 from the germline V gene are MNHEY and SVGEGT. The CDR3 is 14 amino acids. Unmatched junction bases numbered 4, after V lost 5 bases and J lost 2 bases.